This T cell receptor (beta chain) appears in the sequencing data of a study of cytomegalovirus exposure and HLA in healthy donors. Findings and limits, study-wide: In a later analysis, productive TCRs from donors in an Asian-associated ancestry cluster reportedly carried fewer N-insertions than the cohort mean. The sole available immune exposure information was CMV serostatus. A list of 164 TCR beta chains associated with cytomegalovirus was given.

Turning to this clone: Antigen specificity is unknown.

The PCR contained 60 Vbeta and 13 Jbeta primers. The table came from immunoSEQ multiplex PCR; TCRdb's copy has only in-frame clones and leaves some out. Among approximately 170,000 clones listed, roughly 80% were seen once. Germline V CDR1 and CDR2: SGHRS, YFSETQ. Trimming cost V 1 base and J 5 bases; bases outside gene matches: 4. The CDR3 runs 14 residues. Sequenced sample: PBMCs. This sequence originates from a female donor in good health and CMV-seronegative. The rearrangement links TRBV5-1 to TRBJ2-7, with 9 bases matching TRBD2. The CDR3 DNA sequence: TGCGCCAGCAGCTTGTCTAGCGGGGTGAACGAGCAGTACTTC. Its protein product is CASSLSSGVNEQYF.